A single sample is the source of the 27 T cell receptor beta chains below, sequenced in a study of blood T cell repertoires in COVID-19. TCRdb's copy holds only in-frame clones and misses some; the assay was immunoSEQ multiplex PCR. The sample records 110,000 to 150,000 clones, approximately 86% being singletons. The sample was PBMCs or T cells enriched from blood (not recorded which). The source of these receptors is a woman aged 40 to 50 who had recovered from COVID-19.

V is TRBV2 and J is TRBJ2-1; 7 nucleotides align to TRBD2. The V segment lost 6 bases and the J segment 5 bases; nucleotides outside the gene matches: 7. Germline V gives CDR1 SNHLY, CDR2 FYNNEI. CDR3 size: 14 residues. As DNA, the CDR3 is TGTGCCAGCAGATCGGGGGGTCCTCACAATGAGCAGTTCTTC. Its translation is CASRSGGPHNEQFF.

V gene TRBV27 combines with J gene TRBJ2-5; 7 bases match TRBD2. The CDR3 length is 13 residues. Germline lookup yields CDR1 MNHEY and CDR2 SMNVEV (reference sequence). J was trimmed by 5 bases and V by 5 bases; bases with no gene match: 5. The CDR3 DNA follows: TGTGCCAGCAGTCCCATTAGCGGGGAGACCCAGTACTTC. Translated, it gives CASSPISGETQYF.

V is TRBV11-2 and J is TRBJ2-1; 7 nucleotides line up with TRBD2. The CDR3 extends over 18 amino acids. Germline CDR1 SGHAT, CDR2 FQNNGV. V lost 0 bases to trimming and J lost 3 bases; unmatched junction nucleotides: 11. The CDR3 nucleotides are TGTGCCAGCAGCTTAGATCGTTTATATAGCGGGTACTACAATGAGCAGTTCTTC. Amino acid sequence: CASSLDRLYSGYYNEQFF.

The V call is TRBV13, the J call TRBJ1-1, with D perhaps TRBD1 (5 bases). The CDR3 contains 13 residues. Germline assignment: CDR1 PRHDT and CDR2 FYEKMQ (reference sequence). Trimming cost V 5 bases and J 2 bases, with 9 bases left between them. The CDR3 loop reads CASSQTVNTEAFF. The CDR3 nucleotides read TGTGCCAGCAGCCAGACAGTCAACACTGAAGCTTTCTTT.

The CDR3 bases are TGTGCCAGCAGCCCATCGGGGGGGGAATATAGCAATCAGCCCCAGCATTTT. It is translated as CASSPSGGEYSNQPQHF. This chain links TRBV7-9 with TRBJ1-5; a possible D gene is TRBD1 (5 bases). The CDR3 has 17 amino acids. The germline gives CDR1 SEHNR, CDR2 FQNEAQ (reference sequence). V lost 5 bases and J 0 bases, leaving 17 bases between the germline ends.

The rearrangement joins TRBV25-1 to TRBJ1-6, with D unresolved. In germline, CDR1 is MGHDK, CDR2 SYGVNS. CDR3 length equals 14 residues. The V and J ends lost 7 bases and 4 bases respectively, with 11 bases between them. The CDR3 bases are TGTGCCAGCACGAGGGCCTCGTATAATTCACCCCTCCACTTT. Translation: CASTRASYNSPLHF.

The chain uses TRBV18 and TRBJ1-5, with D maybe TRBD1 (6 bases). Trimming stripped 6 bases from V and 5 bases from J, with 11 bases between. Germline CDR1 and CDR2: KGHSH and LQKENI. The CDR3 is 13 residues long. CDR3 DNA: TGTGCCAGCTCCGGCGAGGGGGATCAGCCCCAGCATTTT. This translates into CASSGEGDQPQHF. Full variable domain (rest looked up from reference TRBV18 and TRBJ1-5): NAGVMQNPRHLVRRRGQEARLRCSPMKGHSHVYWYRQLPEEGLKFMVYLQKENIIDESGMPKERFSAEFPKEGPSILRIQQVVRGDSAAYFCASSGEGDQPQHFGDGTRLSIL.

This clone has only one observation. This rearrangement joins TRBV4-2 to TRBJ2-7, with TRBD1 matching over 11 bases. V was pared by 2 bases and J by 4 bases, with 4 bases of the junction left unmatched. Germline loops: CDR1 LGHNA, CDR2 YNFKEQ. The CDR3 extends over 15 amino acids. The CDR3: CASSQPGTGGYEQYF. CDR3 coding DNA: TGTGCCAGCAGCCAACCGGGGACAGGGGGGTACGAGCAGTACTTC.

The chain combines TRBV20-1 with TRBJ1-5; D may be TRBD1 (6 bases). Germline V CDR1 and CDR2: DFQATT, SNEGSKA (reference sequence). Trimming took 3 bases from V and 2 from J, leaving 11 bases between them. The CDR3 has 14 residues. CDR3 amino acids: CSASGRGRNQPQHF. The CDR3 DNA reads TGCAGTGCTAGTGGCAGGGGTCGCAATCAGCCCCAGCATTTT.

The chain combines TRBV2 with TRBJ1-5; TRBD1 matches 9 bases. The CDR3 covers 13 residues. V lost 10 bases to trimming and J lost 4 bases; unmatched junction nucleotides: 5. Germline assignment: CDR1 SNHLY and CDR2 FYNNEI. The CDR3 spells CATRDRENQPQHF. In nucleotides, the CDR3 is TGTGCCACCCGGGACAGGGAAAATCAGCCCCAGCATTTT.

This chain joins TRBV3-1 (or the pseudogene TRBV3-2) and TRBJ1-1; the D gene is possibly TRBD1 (5 bases). The V and J ends lost 0 bases and 4 bases respectively, with 15 bases between them. Looked up from germline, CDR1 is LGHDT and CDR2 is YNNKEL (reference sequence). This CDR3 has 16 residues. The CDR3 coding sequence is TGTGCCAGCAGCCAAGATATTGGCAGGGTGGCCACTGAAGCTTTCTTT. It is translated as CASSQDIGRVATEAFF.

This clone appeared a single time. The genes are TRBV11-2 and TRBJ1-1, with 7 bases that match TRBD1. The germline gives CDR1 SGHAT, CDR2 FQNNGV. The CDR3 consists of 15 residues. V shed 4 bases, J shed 0 bases, and the junction held 5 bases outside the gene matches. The CDR3 loop reads CASSSRQGLNTEAFF. In DNA, the CDR3 is TGTGCCAGCAGCTCCCGACAGGGATTGAACACTGAAGCTTTCTTT. The whole variable domain, filled in from reference TRBV11-2 and TRBJ1-1, reads EAGVAQSPRYKIIEKRQSVAFWCNPISGHATLYWYQQILGQGPKLLIQFQNNGVVDDSQLPKDRFSAERLKGVDSTLKIQPAKLEDSAVYLCASSSRQGLNTEAFFGQGTRLTVV.

The chain links TRBV15 to TRBJ1-2; D perhaps matches TRBD1 (6 bases). Germline CDR1 and CDR2: LNHNV and YYDKDF (reference sequence). The CDR3 spans 15 residues. Trimming cost V 1 base and J 3 bases, with 12 bases left between them. The CDR3 DNA follows: TGTGCCACCAGCAGAGTTTGGGACAACCACTATGGCTACACCTTC. Protein product: CATSRVWDNHYGYTF.

CDR3 protein: CASNTGVWDNSPLHF. The CDR3, as DNA: TGTGCCAGTAATACGGGAGTCTGGGATAATTCACCCCTCCACTTT. The J gene is TRBJ1-6, the V gene TRBV19; D is unclear. There are 15 residues in the CDR3. Trimming shortened V by 7 bases and J by 5 bases, and 15 bases separated the two germline ends. Germline V lookup: CDR1 LNHDA, CDR2 SQIVND (reference sequence). The full variable domain, completed using reference TRBV19 and TRBJ1-6, is DGGITQSPKYLFRKEGQNVTLSCEQNLNHDAMYWYRQDPGQGLRLIYYSQIVNDFQKGDIAEGYSVSREKKESFPLTVTSAQKNPTAFYLCASNTGVWDNSPLHFGNGTRLTVT.

The rearrangement uses TRBV27 and TRBJ2-6; TRBD1 matches 9 bases. The J segment lost 6 bases and the V segment lost 3 bases, leaving 3 bases of the junction unmatched. CDR3 length: 15 residues. The germline V gene encodes CDR1 MNHEY and CDR2 SMNVEV (reference sequence). CDR3 loop: CASSFGTGKANVLTF. In DNA, the CDR3 is TGTGCCAGCAGTTTCGGGACAGGGAAGGCCAACGTCCTGACTTTC.

The V gene is TRBV9, the J gene TRBJ2-3, with 7 bases fitting TRBD1. The CDR3 extends over 17 amino acids. Germline CDR1 SGDLS, CDR2 YYNGEE. V shed 0 bases, J shed 3 bases, and the junction held 10 bases outside the gene matches. CDR3 nucleotide sequence: TGTGCCAGCAGCGTAGTAGGGAGTAGGGGGCAAACAGATACGCAGTATTTT. Amino acid sequence: CASSVVGSRGQTDTQYF. The variable domain in full, with the rest retrieved from reference TRBV9 and TRBJ2-3, is DSGVTQTPKHLITATGQRVTLRCSPRSGDLSVYWYQQSLDQGLQFLIQYYNGEERAKGNILERFSAQQFPDLHSELNLSSLELGDSALYFCASSVVGSRGQTDTQYFGPGTRLTVL.

CDR3 nucleotides: TGTGCCAGCTCACGACTGGGACAGACCTACGAGCAGTACTTC. It is translated as CASSRLGQTYEQYF. The chain uses TRBV18 and TRBJ2-7, with 7 bases that match TRBD1. The germline V gene has CDR1 KGHSH and CDR2 LQKENI. After removal of 4 bases from V and 2 bases from J, the junction contained 5 bases not matched to a gene. The CDR3 covers 14 residues.

The chain combines TRBV7-3 with TRBJ2-5; D is perhaps TRBD2 (5 bases). V lost 0 bases and J 1 base, leaving 9 bases between the germline ends. CDR3 size: 15 residues. Germline V gene sequence: CDR1 SGHTA, CDR2 FQGTGA. CDR3 nucleotide sequence: TGTGCCAGCAGCTTAACGACGGCGGGCCAAGAGACCCAGTACTTC. This translates into CASSLTTAGQETQYF.

This sequence joins TRBV27 and TRBJ1-1; tentative D call: TRBD1 (6 bases). Germline-derived CDR1 and CDR2 are MNHEY and SMNVEV (reference sequence). The germline V and J ends were trimmed by 3 bases and 6 bases, with 14 bases remaining between them. CDR3 length: 14 residues. As DNA, the CDR3 is TGTGCCAGCAGTTTTGCGGGGGCTTTCGCTGAAGCTTTCTTT. It specifies CASSFAGAFAEAFF.

This clone was seen a few times. The chain recombines TRBV20-1 with TRBJ1-1; 8 bases are a match to TRBD1. There are 11 residues in the CDR3. Germline V gene data show CDR1 as DFQATT and CDR2 as SNEGSKA (reference sequence). The V and J ends lost 6 bases and 8 bases, in that order; junction bases with no gene match: 5. The CDR3 reads CSAATGVEAFF. For the CDR3, the DNA is TGCAGTGCCGCGACAGGGGTGGAAGCTTTCTTT.

The V and J genes are TRBV3-1 (or the pseudogene TRBV3-2) and TRBJ1-4; tentatively, D is TRBD1 (5 bases). This CDR3 spans 13 amino acids. Germline CDR1 LGHDT, CDR2 YNNKEL (reference sequence). V was trimmed by 0 bases and J by 15 bases, leaving 14 bases between them. The CDR3 DNA sequence: TGTGCCAGCAGCCAAGATGGGGCTCCCAGGGTGTTTTTT. Residues: CASSQDGAPRVFF.

This clone was seen once. The chain recombines TRBV4-1 with TRBJ2-2; TRBD1 or TRBD2 may be the D gene (9 bases each). CDR3 length equals 20 residues. The germline gives CDR1 MGHRA, CDR2 YSYEKL. Trimming cost V 3 bases and J 7 bases, with 30 bases left between them. CDR3 residues: CASSHLPGQGVAGDVGELFF. The CDR3 nucleotides are TGCGCCAGCAGCCACCTCCCGGGACAGGGCGTAGCGGGAGACGTCGGGGAGCTGTTTTTT.

V and J are TRBV18 and TRBJ1-1; no reliable D call. This CDR3 spans 14 amino acids. CDR1 KGHSH and CDR2 LQKENI come from the germline V gene. V was trimmed by 3 bases and J by 6 bases, leaving 14 bases between them. The chain's CDR3 is CASSPGSGRAEAFF. The CDR3 DNA sequence: TGTGCCAGCTCACCGGGCTCCGGGCGGGCTGAAGCTTTCTTT.

This rearrangement joins TRBV12-3 or TRBV12-4 to TRBJ2-3; a possible D gene is TRBD2 (6 bases). The CDR3 is 12 amino acids. V lost 6 bases and J lost 10, with 14 bases in between. The CDR3 protein is CASSLFGGPQYF. The CDR3 bases are TGTGCCAGCAGCCTGTTCGGAGGGCCGCAGTATTTT.

This clone came up a few times. The chain is built from TRBV7-6 and TRBJ2-1; 8 bases line up with TRBD2. V shed 2 bases, J shed 4 bases, and the junction held 10 bases outside the gene matches. Germline V gives CDR1 SGHVS, CDR2 FNYEAQ. The CDR3 length is 17 residues. CDR3 bases: TGTGCCAGCAGCTTAAACCAGCGGGAGTTGTCTTACAATGAGCAGTTCTTC. Protein sequence: CASSLNQRELSYNEQFF.

V and J are TRBV10-3 and TRBJ2-3, with D possibly TRBD2 on 5 matching bases. Germline lookup yields CDR1 ENHRY and CDR2 SYGVKD. V dropped 6 bases and J dropped 5 bases, with 18 bases sitting between them. The CDR3 loop spans 15 amino acids. CDR3 amino acids: CAIRGADPGLDTQYF. The CDR3 DNA follows: TGTGCCATCAGGGGAGCGGATCCCGGCCTAGATACGCAGTATTTT.

The rearrangement links TRBV5-1 to TRBJ1-1; TRBD1 matches at 7 bases. Germline CDR1 is SGHRS and CDR2 is YFSETQ. This CDR3 spans 14 amino acids. V shed 4 bases and J 6 bases; nucleotides not matched to a gene: 9. CDR3 bases: TGCGCCAGCAGCATAGCAGGGGGGAAGGCTGAAGCTTTCTTT. Its translation is CASSIAGGKAEAFF. Variable domain in full (rest from reference TRBV5-1 and TRBJ1-1): KAGVTQTPRYLIKTRGQQVTLSCSPISGHRSVSWYQQTPGQGLQFLFEYFSETQRNKGNFPGRFSGRQFSNSRSEMNVSTLELGDSALYLCASSIAGGKAEAFFGQGTRLTVV.